Each of the 20 T cell receptor beta chains below was sequenced from the same sample in a study of blood T cell repertoires in COVID-19. The repertoire was sequenced with immunoSEQ multiplex PCR; TCRdb's copy has only in-frame clones and lacks some. The sample holds over 45,000 clones, around 83% seen once. Sequenced: peripheral blood. These receptors all come from a woman of 80 years or more with acute or convalescent COVID-19.

V usage is TRBV2 and J usage is TRBJ2-2, with D uncertain. This CDR3 comprises 14 residues. Germline CDR1 SNHLY, CDR2 FYNNEI. Between the trimmed V and J ends, which lost 6 bases and 2 bases, there was a span of 10 bases. CDR3 bases: TGTGCCAGCAGGGCCTTGCTTAACACCGGGGAGCTGTTTTTT. Translation gives CASRALLNTGELFF.

This chain joins TRBV18 and TRBJ1-1; perhaps TRBD1 as D (6 bases). Trimming removed 8 bases from V and 1 base from J, with 8 bases in between. This CDR3 has 12 residues. Looked up from germline, CDR1 is KGHSH and CDR2 is LQKENI. In DNA, the CDR3 is TGTGCCAGCACGACAGGGAACACTGAAGCTTTCTTT. Its protein is CASTTGNTEAFF. The variable domain in full, completed from reference TRBV18 and TRBJ1-1, reads NAGVMQNPRHLVRRRGQEARLRCSPMKGHSHVYWYRQLPEEGLKFMVYLQKENIIDESGMPKERFSAEFPKEGPSILRIQQVVRGDSAAYFCASTTGNTEAFFGQGTRLTVV.

Here the CDR3 DNA reads TGTGCCAGCAGCCAAGATTGGGGAGGAGGCACTGAAGCTTTCTTT. As protein: CASSQDWGGGTEAFF. V gene TRBV14 combines with J gene TRBJ1-1, with D unclear. Trimming pared 0 bases from V and 4 bases from J, leaving 12 bases between. The germline V gene has CDR1 SGHDN and CDR2 FVKESK. This CDR3 has 15 residues.

This chain connects TRBV20-1 to TRBJ1-2, with a weak D call TRBD1 (6 bases). The CDR3 is 13 residues long. CDR1 and CDR2 from the germline V gene are DFQATT and SNEGSKA (reference sequence). V was pared by 3 bases and J by 9 bases, with 17 bases between. The CDR3 sequence is CSASATGSVSYTF. For the CDR3, the DNA is TGCAGTGCTAGTGCCACAGGGTCGGTGAGCTACACCTTC.

The V and J genes are TRBV7-9 and TRBJ2-7, with 8 bases matching TRBD1. This CDR3 region has 12 residues. Trimming at V came to 10 bases and at J to 5 bases, leaving 7 bases not matched to a gene. Germline V CDR1 and CDR2: SEHNR, FQNEAQ (reference sequence). The CDR3 sequence: CATTGGKDEQYF. In nucleotides, the CDR3 is TGTGCCACCACAGGGGGTAAAGACGAGCAGTACTTC.

This sequence joins TRBV7-3 and TRBJ2-6; D unclear. V dropped 4 bases and J dropped 0 bases, with 10 bases sitting between them. This CDR3 is 16 amino acids long. The germline V gene encodes CDR1 SGHTA and CDR2 FQGTGA. CDR3 DNA: TGTGCCAGCAGCTCCGGTGTGAGCTCTGGGGCCAACGTCCTGACTTTC. Amino acids: CASSSGVSSGANVLTF.

The V call is TRBV27, the J call TRBJ1-1, with D uncertain. The CDR3 sequence is 16 residues long. Germline CDR1 is MNHEY and CDR2 is SMNVEV (reference sequence). V was cut by 2 bases and J by 0 bases, with 13 bases left in between. The CDR3 DNA is TGTGCCAGCAGTTTAAGTCGCGGGGAGGTGAACACTGAAGCTTTCTTT. Its protein is CASSLSRGEVNTEAFF.

The chain links TRBV6-5 to TRBJ1-4; tentatively, D is TRBD1 (6 bases). Trimming removed 6 bases at V and 8 bases at J, with 19 bases between. The germline CDR1 and CDR2 sequences are MNHEY and SVGAGI. CDR3 length equals 15 residues. The CDR3 sequence: CASRPGTGLKEKLFF. The CDR3, as DNA: TGTGCCAGCAGACCCGGAACAGGGCTAAAAGAAAAACTGTTTTTT.

The CDR3 DNA sequence: TGTGCCACCAGCAGAGCGGACAATGAGCAGTTCTTC. Its protein product is CATSRADNEQFF. The chain is built from TRBV15 and TRBJ2-1; D is unresolved. The CDR3 is made up of 12 amino acids. V lost 1 base, J lost 5 bases, and 3 bases lay in between. Germline V CDR1 and CDR2: LNHNV, YYDKDF (reference sequence).

V and J are TRBV7-6 and TRBJ2-2; TRBD1 is a possible D gene (6 bases). This CDR3 contains 15 residues. The V and J ends lost 5 bases and 6 bases respectively, with 16 bases between them. Germline V gene lookup returns CDR1 SGHVS and CDR2 FNYEAQ. CDR3 sequence: CASSPITGRAGELFF. The CDR3 nucleotides are TGTGCCAGCAGCCCCATCACAGGGAGAGCCGGGGAGCTGTTTTTT.

This rearrangement joins TRBV7-3 to TRBJ1-1; 7 bases are shared with TRBD1. The CDR3 length is 15 residues. Germline-derived CDR1 and CDR2 are SGHTA and FQGTGA. The V segment lost 1 base and the J segment 0 bases; nucleotides outside the gene matches: 2. The DNA for the CDR3 is TGTGCCAGCAGCTTAAGACAGGGTATGAACACTGAAGCTTTCTTT. Translation: CASSLRQGMNTEAFF. Supplemented by reference TRBV7-3 and TRBJ1-1, the full variable domain reads GAGVSQTPSNKVTEKGKYVELRCDPISGHTALYWYRQSLGQGPEFLIYFQGTGAADDSGLPNDRFFAVRPEGSVSTLKIQRTERGDSAVYLCASSLRQGMNTEAFFGQGTRLTVV.

The rearrangement uses TRBV3-1 (or the pseudogene TRBV3-2) and TRBJ1-1, with 10 bases identical to TRBD1. The CDR3 loop spans 14 amino acids. CDR1 and CDR2 from the germline V gene are LGHDT and YNNKEL (reference sequence). J was trimmed by 1 base and V by 4 bases; bases with no gene match: 0. CDR3 in DNA: TGTGCCAGCAGCCGGACAGGGGGGAACACTGAAGCTTTCTTT. Translation gives CASSRTGGNTEAFF.

The chain couples TRBV19 to TRBJ1-1; D possibly corresponds to TRBD1 (6 bases). The CDR3 spans 13 residues. Deletions cut 5 bases from V and 3 bases from J, with 10 bases between. Germline V gene sequence: CDR1 LNHDA, CDR2 SQIVND (reference sequence). CDR3 sequence (DNA): TGTGCCAGTAGTCCCAGGGGTGACACTGAAGCTTTCTTT. It is translated as CASSPRGDTEAFF.

The chain links TRBV6-2 or TRBV6-3 to TRBJ2-1; 11 bases align to TRBD2. This CDR3 is 14 amino acids long. The germline CDR1 and CDR2 sequences are MNHEY and SVGEGT. V dropped 2 bases and J dropped 15; count of bases not matched to a gene: 9. The DNA of the CDR3 is TGTGCCAGCAGTTACGGTCTAGCGGGGGGATCCCGGTTCTTC. It is translated as CASSYGLAGGSRFF.

The chain carries TRBV6-5 and TRBJ1-5, with D possibly being TRBD1 (6 bases). Germline V gives CDR1 MNHEY, CDR2 SVGAGI. V was clipped by 7 bases and J by 0 bases, with 10 bases between them. This CDR3 comprises 14 residues. CDR3 residues: CASNDRHSNQPQHF. In DNA form, the CDR3 reads TGTGCCAGCAACGACAGGCATAGCAATCAGCCCCAGCATTTT.

The gene calls are TRBV6-2 or TRBV6-3 and TRBJ1-2; D might be TRBD1 (6 bases). V lost 6 bases and J lost 4, with 15 bases in between. This CDR3 contains 14 residues. The germline V gene encodes CDR1 MNHEY and CDR2 SVGEGT. This CDR3 reads CASSSQGSGYGYTF. The CDR3 region has the DNA TGTGCCAGCAGCTCTCAGGGGTCGGGCTATGGCTACACCTTC.

In DNA form, the CDR3 reads TGTGCCAGTAGTATAGATGGAGGGTTCTATAGCAATCAGCCCCAGCATTTT. The encoded protein is CASSIDGGFYSNQPQHF. The chain combines TRBV19 with TRBJ1-5; no definite D call. Trimming took 0 bases from V and 0 from J, leaving 12 bases between them. This CDR3 comprises 17 residues. Germline V gene lookup returns CDR1 LNHDA and CDR2 SQIVND (reference sequence).

The chain has TRBV5-8 and TRBJ1-4; 7 bases are shared with TRBD1. Germline V CDR1 and CDR2: SGHTS, YDEGEE. This CDR3 contains 13 residues. V shed 8 bases, J shed 7 bases, and the junction held 8 bases outside the gene matches. The CDR3 spells CASPDRRSEKLFF. CDR3 nucleotides: TGTGCCAGTCCGGACAGGCGGAGTGAAAAACTGTTTTTT.

The rearrangement uses TRBV10-3 and TRBJ2-5; 9 nucleotides match TRBD2. V lost 0 bases to trimming and J lost 5 bases; unmatched junction nucleotides: 10. The germline V gene has CDR1 ENHRY and CDR2 SYGVKD. The CDR3 has 17 residues. The CDR3 nucleotides are TGTGCCATCAGTGAGTCGACTGGCGGGGGGGCCCGGGAGACCCAGTACTTC. This translates into CAISESTGGGARETQYF.

The genes are TRBV19 and TRBJ2-3, with TRBD1 identical over 7 bases. V shed 6 bases and J 4 bases; nucleotides not matched to a gene: 10. The CDR3 is 15 amino acids. Germline V gives CDR1 LNHDA, CDR2 SQIVND (reference sequence). The CDR3 sequence: CASSDRTGFPDTQYF. The CDR3 nucleotides read TGTGCCAGTAGCGATAGGACAGGCTTTCCAGATACGCAGTATTTT.